This TCR beta chain originates from a study of response to subunit inactivated influenza vaccine. TCRdb fed the RT-PCR reads into MiXCR, producing one record per CDR3 protein. The sample contains 590,000 or so distinct CDR3 sequences, 13% to 15% of which appear only once. As regards this clonotype: Its antigen is unidentified.

Germline V gene lookup returns CDR1 KGHSH and CDR2 LQKENI. Trimming left V 6 bases short and J 1 base short, with 9 bases between. The CDR3 loop spans 14 amino acids. Study conclusions and caveats: There was a suggestion from the authors that each seasonal influenza vaccination recruits few new T cells.

The genes are TRBV18 and TRBJ2-2; D is unresolved. The clonotype was recovered from a man over 45 who received an inactivated influenza vaccine. Sequencing was performed on PBMCs from blood, taken 14 days before vaccination. The CDR3 here is CASSHRQNTGELFF. In DNA, the CDR3 is TGTGCCAGCTCCCACAGACAGAACACCGGGGAGCTGTTTTTT.